The sequence of this T cell receptor (beta chain) was determined in a study of cytomegalovirus exposure and HLA in healthy donors (dated by TCRdb to between 2016 and 2019). General notes on the study: According to a later analysis, the 120 or so validation repertoires were produced on the same platform as the approximately 610 repertoires of the first cohort. The aim of the study was to test whether cataloging public T cell receptors could identify signatures of past pathogen exposure. A separate validation cohort of 100 to 150 different subjects was used in addition to the 666-subject first cohort. The study combined high-throughput TCR immunosequencing, statistical association of individual TCRs with disease status, and machine learning to predict cytomegalovirus infection status.

Overall study outcomes, separate from this receptor: The authors suggested that the approach could potentially be extended to other disease states and immunological phenotypes. The classifier was reported to diagnose cytomegalovirus status with high specificity and sensitivity in both the original and validation cohorts. A later analysis found that TCRs clustered in the first cohort also tended to co-occur in the roughly 110 validation repertoires, with approximately 93% of cluster scores above 0. Most TCR sequences were observed very rarely across donors, whereas some public TCRs were present in many individuals. The study gave a list of around 170 TCR beta chains associated with cytomegalovirus. A few of the identified cytomegalovirus-associated TCR beta chains were confirmed in vitro to be specific for cytomegalovirus antigens. A later analysis had no HLA typing for the validation cohort, so co-occurrence there was scored across all 130 or so repertoires.

The donors were included in the validation cohort of 90 to 150 subjects, a group kept apart from the approximately 700-subject first cohort. V trim: 1 base; J trim: 0 bases; unmatched bases: 3. The CDR3 covers 16 residues, taking in both the cysteine and the phenylalanine. The kept DNA is CDR3 alone, 48 bases in frame from the first base. For CDR1 and CDR2, the germline V gene (reference sequence) lists LNHNV and YYDKDF. As to this clone: Its antigen target is currently unknown. Within one base of it there is no much larger clone, and no base qualities were kept.

The library came from the immunoSEQ multiplex PCR assay. Processing in the source paper ran as follows. A statistical classification framework was developed to diagnose cytomegalovirus status using the catalog of TCR beta chain sequences. The table was pulled from immuneACCESS by TCRdb, which kept in-frame rearrangements only. Such tables lose some clones; where checked, under half of the loss comes from unresolved V genes, and the rest has no known cause. V, J and clone size were drawn from that table, and D and trimming were deduced from the DNA. The sample data list some 140,000 clones, and 75% to 90% of these were observed just once. The ten largest account for about a fifth of the sample.

This chain is built from TRBV15 and TRBJ2-3; 8 bases in the junction line up with TRBD2. This TCR derives from a man between 18 and 35 years old in good health and CMV-seropositive. The specimen sequenced was PBMCs. The sequenced DNA is TGTGCCACCAGCAGAGGAAGCGGGAGTAGCACAGATACGCAGTATTTT. Translation gives CATSRGSGSSTDTQYF.